The clone carrying this T cell receptor beta chain occurred a few times. This sample was included in a study of blood T cell repertoires in COVID-19. Study-wide background: Spain, Italy and the United States supplied samples that represented acute and convalescent COVID-19.

The CDR3 extends over 16 amino acids. The V end lost 6 bases, the J end lost 3 bases, and 20 bases lay between the germline ends. Germline lookup yields CDR1 MDHEN and CDR2 SYDVKM. Produced via immunoSEQ multiplex PCR; TCRdb's table is partial and in-frame only. The table has roughly 400,000 clones, about 83% seen once. This receptor was taken from a woman aged 50 to 65 who had recovered from COVID-19. The V gene is TRBV28, the J gene TRBJ1-2; no clear D. Material: PBMCs or T cells enriched from blood (not recorded which). The CDR3: CASSPSMEGDYYGYTF. Here the CDR3 DNA reads TGTGCCAGCAGCCCTTCCATGGAAGGAGACTACTATGGCTACACCTTC.